This TCR beta chain was sequenced for a study of shared clonotypes between healthy human individuals (dated by TCRdb to 2018 to 2020). General notes on the study: The cohort comprised two women and a few men aged 18 to 49 years. For each donor, three plates each were used for CD4 naive and CD4 memory, two plates were used for CD8 naive, and one plate was used for CD8 memory. To estimate repertoire size and how much clonotypes are shared between individuals, the study performed deep sequencing of blood TCR repertoires from five healthy adults. Libraries were prepared and TCR repertoires were sequenced by different laboratories using diverse techniques, in order to increase sequencing depth and limit assay-specific biases. Per donor, leukapheresis produced somewhere between about 0.94 and 9 billion PBMCs. The paper's findings and limits, for the study overall: Higher generation probabilities were observed for clonotypes shared by all four sorted-subset donors than for non-shared clonotypes. Sampling was restricted to blood, and TCR repertoires in tissue are likely to differ from TCR repertoires in blood. Rarefaction of sorted-subset datasets indicated incomplete sequencing despite the large sequencing depth. Because the study included only a small number of donors, the genetic and exposure-history diversity represented was limited. Sharing across a few donors was observed for about 5% of naive CD4, about 4% of naive CD8, around 2.5% of memory CD4, and approximately 0.41% of memory CD8 clonotypes. Pairwise subsampling indicated that sequencing depth was expected to affect the degree of clonotype sharing among donors. Estimated clonotype richness was generally larger for naive than for memory subsets.

Sequences MRHNA (CDR1) and SNTAGT (CDR2) are obtained from the germline V gene. From V the trimming removes 4 bases and from J it removes 2 bases, while the gene matches leave 4 bases of the junction unaccounted for. There are 15 amino acids in the CDR3, from cysteine to phenylalanine inclusive. The only DNA kept is the CDR3, 45 bases in frame from the first base. Only one count was recorded for this clone. Its antigen specificity is not known. No base-level quality is on record; no much larger clone is a single base apart. Using the deep immunoSEQ assay, multiplex PCR amplified TCR CDR3 regions from genomic DNA. Extracted genomic DNA from each cell subset was spread evenly across all wells of several immunoSEQ 96-well plates, with each plate serving as a replicate. For sorted subsets, 150 to 200 ng genomic DNA, equal to approximately 30,000 T cell genomes, was loaded into each replicate PCR. The purified libraries were quantified using a Qubit 3.0 fluorometer, sized with a Bioanalyzer 2100, and then quantified again using the KAPA Library Quantification kit. Every immunoSEQ 96-well plate was sequenced on a separate single-read 150-cycle Illumina NextSeq 550 flow cell. Under the source paper's analysis protocol: The immunoSEQ output contained only junctional sequences without quality scores, so filtering could not match that applied to full-length reads. To assign V/J genes and CDR3, sequences were annotated using PyIR, a Python wrapper for IgBLAST v1.9, with IMGT germline references. Any read was removed if the V/J assignment was weak (E-value above 1e-6), the CDR3 was missing, or the read contained stop codons, out-of-frame junctions, or ambiguous translated residues. V3J clonotypes were defined by identical inferred V gene, J gene, and CDR3 amino acid sequence. To compute the percentage overlap between repertoires, the number of shared unique clonotypes was divided by the size of the smaller repertoire. Three approaches were used to assess repertoire richness: RTK rarefaction, the Chao1 estimator, and Recon v2.1 estimates of unobserved clonotypes. Generation probabilities for all TCRbeta clonotypes obtained by the gDNA method from several donors were computed using OLGA. The table comes from immuneACCESS by way of TCRdb, which keeps in-frame sequences with V and J called. Part of the clones is missing from these tables; in studies checked, under half for an unresolved V gene and the rest for unknown reasons. Clonal size and the V and J genes are those of that table, whereas D and trimming came from the DNA. Present in this sample are under 2,500,000 clones, 90% to 96% of which were seen just once. Approximately 0.13% of the sample lies in the top ten.

Healthy HIV-negative adults with no recently reported acute infections or vaccinations were included as donors. Only Caucasian adults living in Nashville, Tennessee, USA were represented among the donors. Magnetic negative selection was used to enrich CD4+ T cells, after which naive cells were positively selected on CD45RA and the negative fraction became the memory subset. Blood was collected by leukapheresis, and PBMCs were isolated by Ficoll-Histopaque density gradient centrifugation and then cryopreserved in liquid nitrogen vapor phase. Analytical flow cytometry was used to check the purity and quantity of every magnetically sorted T cell population. From each sorted fraction, genomic DNA was isolated and quantified by UV absorbance on a Nanodrop 2000c.

Material for sequencing was naive CD4+ T cells sorted from blood. The cell subset or site label for this specimen denotes: CD45RA+ positively selected. This clonotype originated in a man younger than 35 in good health. Recombination joined TRBV6-4 with TRBJ2-1; 8 nucleotides in the junction match TRBD1. The nucleotides are TGTGCCAGCAGTGTTGGACAGGGACCCTACAATGAGCAGTTCTTC. The encoded protein is CASSVGQGPYNEQFF.